These T cell receptor beta chains were read from a single sample in a study of blood T cell repertoires in COVID-19. Some clones are missing from TCRdb's copy, which holds only in-frame ones; the method was immunoSEQ multiplex PCR. The sample consists of about 170,000 clones, 85% of them appearing once. Sequencing was carried out using peripheral blood. The receptors derive from a human donor with acute or convalescent COVID-19. The donor label of this sample is uncertain. Both conserved end residues are part of each CDR3. D genes are given only for firm matches. Not all rows give a size; the values are once, few, many and, for expanded clones, a class.

v_call: TRBV30; j_call: TRBJ1-2; d_call: -; clone_size: -; cdr3_nt: TGTGCCTGGAGTCGCACTGGTTCGCTTGCCTACACCTTC; cdr3_aa: CAWSRTGSLAYTF
v_call: TRBV5-6; j_call: TRBJ1-5; d_call: -; clone_size: -; cdr3_nt: TGTGCCAGCAGCTTGTCGGGGGGTAGAAATCAGCCCCAGCATTTT; cdr3_aa: CASSLSGGRNQPQHF
v_call: TRBV19; j_call: TRBJ1-1; d_call: -; clone_size: few; cdr3_nt: TGTGCCAGTAGTCCTTTTAGCAGGGTGAACACTGAAGCTTTCTTT; cdr3_aa: CASSPFSRVNTEAFF
v_call: TRBV7-7; j_call: TRBJ2-1; d_call: TRBD2; clone_size: -; cdr3_nt: TGTGCCAGCAGCGCTAACCTCTTCGGGAGCGGGGGCTACAATGAGCAGTTCTTC; cdr3_aa: CASSANLFGSGGYNEQFF
v_call: TRBV7-2; j_call: TRBJ1-5; d_call: -; clone_size: -; cdr3_nt: TGTGCCAGCAGCTTAGGGCTTTTTAATCAGCCCCAGCATTTT; cdr3_aa: CASSLGLFNQPQHF
v_call: TRBV4-1; j_call: TRBJ1-6; d_call: -; clone_size: few; cdr3_nt: TGCGCCAGCAGCCAAGAAGGAGCCGTGTACCTCAATTCACCCCTCCACTTT; cdr3_aa: CASSQEGAVYLNSPLHF
v_call: TRBV2; j_call: TRBJ2-1; d_call: TRBD2; clone_size: -; cdr3_nt: TGTGCCAGCAAGAGGGCGTCTGGCGGGGGAGAGATCAACAATGAGCAGTTCTTC; cdr3_aa: CASKRASGGGEINNEQFF
v_call: TRBV18; j_call: TRBJ1-3; d_call: TRBD1; clone_size: -; cdr3_nt: TGTGCCAGCTCACCACAGGGGGCAGGTGGAAACACCATATATTTT; cdr3_aa: CASSPQGAGGNTIYF
v_call: TRBV11-3; j_call: TRBJ2-1; d_call: -; clone_size: -; cdr3_nt: TGTGCCAGCAGCTTAGATGAGGGGGACTACAATGAGCAGTTCTTC; cdr3_aa: CASSLDEGDYNEQFF
v_call: TRBV6-5; j_call: TRBJ2-1; d_call: TRBD2; clone_size: few; cdr3_nt: TGTGCCAGCAGTCTAGCGGGTGTCTCCTACAATGAGCAGTTCTTC; cdr3_aa: CASSLAGVSYNEQFF
v_call: TRBV15; j_call: TRBJ1-3; d_call: -; clone_size: -; cdr3_nt: TGTGCCACCAGCAGAGAGGGAAGGGGCTCTGGAAACACCATATATTTT; cdr3_aa: CATSREGRGSGNTIYF
v_call: TRBV19; j_call: TRBJ2-7; d_call: -; clone_size: once; cdr3_nt: TGTGCCAGTAGTTACAACAGGATTCCTATCTACGAGCAGTACTTC; cdr3_aa: CASSYNRIPIYEQYF
v_call: TRBV6-5; j_call: TRBJ1-2; d_call: -; clone_size: large; cdr3_nt: TGTGCCAGCAGTTACTCGACGGGTTCCGGAGATGGCTACACCTTC; cdr3_aa: CASSYSTGSGDGYTF
v_call: TRBV3-1/TRBV3-2; j_call: TRBJ1-3; d_call: -; clone_size: -; cdr3_nt: TGTGCCAGCAGCCTTAACTCTGGAAACACCATATATTTT; cdr3_aa: CASSLNSGNTIYF
v_call: TRBV5-1; j_call: TRBJ2-1; d_call: TRBD2; clone_size: few; cdr3_nt: TGCGCCAGCAGCCTCAGCGGGGGGAATTACAATGAGCAGTTCTTC; cdr3_aa: CASSLSGGNYNEQFF
v_call: TRBV19; j_call: TRBJ1-1; d_call: -; clone_size: few; cdr3_nt: TGTGCCAGTAGTCCCCGACTGCACACTGAAGCTTTCTTT; cdr3_aa: CASSPRLHTEAFF
v_call: TRBV28; j_call: TRBJ2-1; d_call: TRBD2; clone_size: -; cdr3_nt: TGTGCCAGCAGCCCGGGACTAGCGGGGACCTACAATGAGCAGTTCTTC; cdr3_aa: CASSPGLAGTYNEQFF
v_call: TRBV19; j_call: TRBJ2-7; d_call: TRBD1; clone_size: once; cdr3_nt: TGTGCCAGTAGTATCTTCGGGACAGGGAAATACGAGCAGTACTTC; cdr3_aa: CASSIFGTGKYEQYF
v_call: TRBV6-6; j_call: TRBJ1-5; d_call: -; clone_size: few; cdr3_nt: TGTGCCAGCAGCCTGAGTGGGGGGTTTGAGCCCCAGCATTTT; cdr3_aa: CASSLSGGFEPQHF
v_call: TRBV12-5; j_call: TRBJ2-1; d_call: TRBD2; clone_size: -; cdr3_nt: TGTGCTAGTGGTTTGAATCCGGGACTAGCGGGGGGGCATGAGCAGTTCTTC; cdr3_aa: CASGLNPGLAGGHEQFF
v_call: TRBV7-9; j_call: TRBJ1-1; d_call: -; clone_size: -; cdr3_nt: TGTGCCAGCAGCTTAGCAGAATGGGGGCGGAGAGGCACTGAAGCTTTCTTT; cdr3_aa: CASSLAEWGRRGTEAFF
v_call: TRBV7-2; j_call: TRBJ2-1; d_call: -; clone_size: -; cdr3_nt: TGTGCCAGCAGCTTACGAGGGGGTGAGCAGTTCTTC; cdr3_aa: CASSLRGGEQFF
v_call: TRBV3-1/TRBV3-2; j_call: TRBJ1-6; d_call: TRBD1; clone_size: -; cdr3_nt: TGTGCCAGCAGCCAAACAGGGGGAAATTCACCCCTCCACTTT; cdr3_aa: CASSQTGGNSPLHF
v_call: TRBV5-1; j_call: TRBJ2-2; d_call: -; clone_size: -; cdr3_nt: TGCGCCAGCAGCGCCTTACAGGCCGCGAACACCGGGGAGCTGTTTTTT; cdr3_aa: CASSALQAANTGELFF
v_call: TRBV9; j_call: TRBJ1-2; d_call: -; clone_size: -; cdr3_nt: TGTGCCAGCAGCGTAAGCGAGAGGGGAGGAGGCTACACCTTC; cdr3_aa: CASSVSERGGGYTF
v_call: TRBV14; j_call: TRBJ2-3; d_call: -; clone_size: -; cdr3_nt: TGTGCCAGCAGCCCAAACAGGGATACGCAGTATTTT; cdr3_aa: CASSPNRDTQYF
v_call: TRBV6-1; j_call: TRBJ1-2; d_call: -; clone_size: -; cdr3_nt: TGTGCCAGCAGTGAAACCCACTATCTAGGAGGCTACACCTTC; cdr3_aa: CASSETHYLGGYTF
v_call: TRBV5-1; j_call: TRBJ2-1; d_call: -; clone_size: -; cdr3_nt: TGCGCCAGCCAGGGTCCTAACCACAATGAGCAGTTCTTC; cdr3_aa: CASQGPNHNEQFF
v_call: TRBV6-2/TRBV6-3; j_call: TRBJ2-7; d_call: TRBD1; clone_size: -; cdr3_nt: TGTGCCAGCAGTTTAGCCCCATGGACAGGGGAGAGCTACGAGCAGTACTTC; cdr3_aa: CASSLAPWTGESYEQYF
v_call: TRBV9; j_call: TRBJ2-3; d_call: -; clone_size: -; cdr3_nt: TGTGCCAGCAGCGTAGAGGGGCGGAGCACAGATACGCAGTATTTT; cdr3_aa: CASSVEGRSTDTQYF
v_call: TRBV14; j_call: TRBJ2-5; d_call: -; clone_size: once; cdr3_nt: TGTGCCAGCACCCGGGGTTACCAAGAGACCCAGTACTTC; cdr3_aa: CASTRGYQETQYF
v_call: TRBV28; j_call: TRBJ2-5; d_call: -; clone_size: few; cdr3_nt: TGTGCCAGCAGTTTTCTTCGTATTGACAGCCAGACCCAGTACTTC; cdr3_aa: CASSFLRIDSQTQYF
v_call: TRBV6-6; j_call: TRBJ2-5; d_call: TRBD2; clone_size: once; cdr3_nt: TGTGCCAGCAGTCCCCGCTCCGGACTAGCGAATTTCCAAGAGACCCAGTACTTC; cdr3_aa: CASSPRSGLANFQETQYF
v_call: TRBV2; j_call: TRBJ1-1; d_call: TRBD1; clone_size: few; cdr3_nt: TGTGCCAGCAGAGATAGCAGGGGGCTGGGAACTGAAGCTTTCTTT; cdr3_aa: CASRDSRGLGTEAFF
v_call: TRBV28; j_call: TRBJ1-5; d_call: -; clone_size: -; cdr3_nt: TGTGCCAGCAGTCCCCGAACGGCCCAGCATTTT; cdr3_aa: CASSPRTAQHF
v_call: TRBV6-5; j_call: TRBJ1-2; d_call: TRBD1; clone_size: -; cdr3_nt: TGTGCCAGCAGTTACTCGGACAGGGTAGGCTATGGCTACACCTTC; cdr3_aa: CASSYSDRVGYGYTF
v_call: TRBV5-1; j_call: TRBJ2-1; d_call: TRBD2; clone_size: -; cdr3_nt: TGCGCCAGCAGCCCGGGGACTAGTAGGTCCTACAATGAGCAGTTCTTC; cdr3_aa: CASSPGTSRSYNEQFF
v_call: TRBV5-1; j_call: TRBJ2-1; d_call: TRBD2; clone_size: -; cdr3_nt: TGCGCCAGCAGCTTGGGGACTAGCGGGTACAATGAGCAGTTCTTC; cdr3_aa: CASSLGTSGYNEQFF
v_call: TRBV27; j_call: TRBJ1-1; d_call: TRBD1; clone_size: few; cdr3_nt: TGTGCCAGCACCACAGGGGCAGTGAACACTGAAGCTTTCTTT; cdr3_aa: CASTTGAVNTEAFF
v_call: TRBV2; j_call: TRBJ1-6; d_call: TRBD1; clone_size: -; cdr3_nt: TGTGCCAGCAGGGCAGAGACAGGGACCTACTCACCCCTCCACTTT; cdr3_aa: CASRAETGTYSPLHF
v_call: TRBV27; j_call: TRBJ2-5; d_call: -; clone_size: -; cdr3_nt: TGTGCCAGTAGCCTTACAGGGTGGTTAGAGACCCAGTACTTC; cdr3_aa: CASSLTGWLETQYF
v_call: TRBV4-1; j_call: TRBJ2-2; d_call: TRBD1; clone_size: -; cdr3_nt: TGCGCCAGCAGCCAAGATGAGCAGGGGGTCGGGGAGCTGTTTTTT; cdr3_aa: CASSQDEQGVGELFF
v_call: TRBV7-8; j_call: TRBJ1-5; d_call: -; clone_size: -; cdr3_nt: TGTGCCAGCAGCTTAGAGCGGGGAGGGCAAATGGGTCAGCCCCAGCATTTT; cdr3_aa: CASSLERGGQMGQPQHF
v_call: TRBV7-9; j_call: TRBJ2-7; d_call: -; clone_size: -; cdr3_nt: TGTGCCAGCAGCCCTACAGGAGCGCGGAAGATAAACGAGCAGTACTTC; cdr3_aa: CASSPTGARKINEQYF
v_call: TRBV11-2; j_call: TRBJ2-1; d_call: -; clone_size: -; cdr3_nt: TGTGCCAGCAGCCTAAACGAGCCCCCAGGGCTCCTGTACAATGAGCAGTTCTTC; cdr3_aa: CASSLNEPPGLLYNEQFF
v_call: TRBV7-2; j_call: TRBJ2-5; d_call: -; clone_size: once; cdr3_nt: TGTGCCAGCAGCCTCTACCTAGCACCGGGCGAGACCCAGTACTTC; cdr3_aa: CASSLYLAPGETQYF
v_call: TRBV5-8; j_call: TRBJ1-1; d_call: -; clone_size: -; cdr3_nt: TGTGCCAGCAGCTTGGGCCGCAGGAACACTGAAGCTTTCTTT; cdr3_aa: CASSLGRRNTEAFF
v_call: TRBV5-1; j_call: TRBJ2-5; d_call: -; clone_size: -; cdr3_nt: TGCGCCAGCAGCTTGGGTCAGGGGCCCCAAGAGACCCAGTACTTC; cdr3_aa: CASSLGQGPQETQYF
v_call: TRBV9; j_call: TRBJ2-3; d_call: -; clone_size: few; cdr3_nt: TGTGCCAGCAGCGTCAGTAGCCCTAGCACAGATACGCAGTATTTT; cdr3_aa: CASSVSSPSTDTQYF
v_call: TRBV15; j_call: TRBJ1-2; d_call: -; clone_size: -; cdr3_nt: TGTGCCACCAGCAGGGGTGGCGGCTACTATGGCTACACCTTC; cdr3_aa: CATSRGGGYYGYTF
v_call: TRBV7-2; j_call: TRBJ2-7; d_call: -; clone_size: -; cdr3_nt: TGTGCCAGCAGCTTCTCTGCGCTGTACTCCTACGAGCAGTACTTC; cdr3_aa: CASSFSALYSYEQYF
v_call: TRBV6-5; j_call: TRBJ1-1; d_call: -; clone_size: -; cdr3_nt: TGTGCCAGCAGTTTCCCGCCGACAGTTGAAGCTTTCTTT; cdr3_aa: CASSFPPTVEAFF
v_call: TRBV5-4; j_call: TRBJ1-1; d_call: TRBD1; clone_size: -; cdr3_nt: TGTGCCAGCAGCCGTCGTAGACAGGGGAACACTGAAGCTTTCTTT; cdr3_aa: CASSRRRQGNTEAFF
v_call: TRBV28; j_call: TRBJ2-2; d_call: -; clone_size: -; cdr3_nt: TGTGCCAGCAGTTTATGGCAGGGAACCGGGGAGCTGTTTTTT; cdr3_aa: CASSLWQGTGELFF
v_call: TRBV7-5; j_call: TRBJ2-2; d_call: -; clone_size: -; cdr3_nt: TGTGTCAGAAGCTCGGACAGGGCTTCCAAAACCGGGGAGCTGTTTTTT; cdr3_aa: CVRSSDRASKTGELFF
v_call: TRBV20-1; j_call: TRBJ2-1; d_call: -; clone_size: -; cdr3_nt: TGCAGTGCTAGAGTAACCACAGAGCAGTTCTTC; cdr3_aa: CSARVTTEQFF
v_call: TRBV6-2/TRBV6-3; j_call: TRBJ1-5; d_call: TRBD1; clone_size: once; cdr3_nt: TGTGCCAGCAGCCTTACAGGGGGGCCCAATCAGCCCCAGCATTTT; cdr3_aa: CASSLTGGPNQPQHF
v_call: TRBV13; j_call: TRBJ1-5; d_call: -; clone_size: -; cdr3_nt: TGTGCCAGCAGTCTTCAGGGGAGGGATCAGCCCCAGCATTTT; cdr3_aa: CASSLQGRDQPQHF